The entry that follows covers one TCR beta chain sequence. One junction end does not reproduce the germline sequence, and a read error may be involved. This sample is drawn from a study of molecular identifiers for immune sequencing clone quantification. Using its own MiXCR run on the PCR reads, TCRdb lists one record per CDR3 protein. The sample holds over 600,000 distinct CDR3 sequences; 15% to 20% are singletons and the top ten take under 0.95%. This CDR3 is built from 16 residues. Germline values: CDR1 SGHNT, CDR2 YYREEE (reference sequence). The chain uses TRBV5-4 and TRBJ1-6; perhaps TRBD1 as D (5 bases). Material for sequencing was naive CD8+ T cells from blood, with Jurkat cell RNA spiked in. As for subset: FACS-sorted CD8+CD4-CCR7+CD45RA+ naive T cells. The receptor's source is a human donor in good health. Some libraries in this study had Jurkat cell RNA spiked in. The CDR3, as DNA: TGTGCCAGCAGCTTGGAGGAGACGGGACTCAATTCACCCCTCCGCTTT. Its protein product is CASSLEETGLNSPLRF.